The present T cell receptor beta chain was sequenced within a study of cytomegalovirus exposure and HLA in healthy donors. Overall study: Findings of an earlier analysis included 117 million unique TCR beta sequences from 190 million or so T cells. HLA-typed donors were the source of about 85 million unique TCRs held in an early data release. Caucasian-associated ancestry cluster membership applied to 75% to 85% of 398 genotyped donors. Whole-study findings and limits: Researchers reported in a later analysis that a missense DCLRE1C variant was tied to TCR beta V- and J-gene trimming.

J was trimmed by 8 bases and V by 5 bases; bases with no gene match: 8. The germline gives CDR1 MGHRA, CDR2 YSYEKL. The CDR3 contains 16 residues. The PCR made use of 60 Vbeta and 13 Jbeta primers. Sequencing used immunoSEQ multiplex PCR; TCRdb keeps in-frame clones, though not all of them. Of roughly 150,000 clones in the sample, 60% to 80% are singletons; the top ten hold approximately 15%. For this clone: Its target is unknown.

The chain links TRBV4-1 to TRBJ2-1; 14 bases agree with TRBD2. The sequencing input was PBMCs. The receptor comes from a woman aged 40 to 50 in good health and CMV-seronegative. CDR3 residues: CASSFGTSGREDEQFF. The CDR3 bases are TGCGCCAGCAGCTTCGGGACTAGCGGGAGAGAAGATGAGCAGTTCTTC.